Below are 4 T cell receptor beta chains sequenced from a single sample in a study of shared clonotypes between healthy human individuals (dated by TCRdb to the early 2020s). The library was prepared using the immunoSEQ multiplex PCR assay. TCRdb obtained this table from immuneACCESS and retained in-frame rearrangements with V and J assigned. These tables miss some clones; where compared with another copy, unresolved V genes account for less than half of the shortfall, and the remainder is unexplained. For this sample the table gives 450,000 to 500,000 clones, of which 78% were detected only once. Around 12% of the sample comes from the top ten. What was sequenced was PBMCs. These TCRs come from a woman in her forties in good health. Some clones in this sample may be carry-over from other donors' samples.

This clone has just one count. V usage is TRBV7-6 and J usage is TRBJ2-7; 9 positions agree with TRBD2. CDR1 and CDR2 (germline): SGHVS, FNYEAQ. This CDR3 is 12 amino acids long. V shed 4 bases, J shed 9 bases, and the junction held 4 bases outside the gene matches. In DNA form, the CDR3 reads TGTGCCAGCAGCTCTGAGCGGGAGGTGCAGTACTTC. It encodes CASSSEREVQYF.

The genes are TRBV6-1 and TRBJ1-1, with D perhaps matching TRBD1 (5 bases). The germline V gene encodes CDR1 MNHNS and CDR2 SASEGT. The CDR3 spans 13 residues. Trimming removed 1 base at V and 5 bases at J, with 8 bases between. The CDR3 nucleotides are TGTGCCAGCAGTGAAGGCGGGGGGACTGAAGCTTTCTTT. As protein: CASSEGGGTEAFF.

The genes are TRBV28 and TRBJ1-5; tentatively, D is TRBD1 (5 bases). V was trimmed by 8 bases and J by 6 bases, leaving 11 bases between them. Germline V gene sequence: CDR1 MDHEN, CDR2 SYDVKM. The CDR3 loop spans 12 amino acids. In DNA, the CDR3 is TGTGCCAGCTGGACAACGATTCAGCCCCAGCATTTT. Translation gives CASWTTIQPQHF.

The V call is TRBV2, the J call TRBJ1-2, with D tentatively TRBD1 (5 bases). This CDR3 has 13 amino acids. From germline, CDR1 is SNHLY and CDR2 FYNNEI. The V end lost 5 bases, the J end lost 7 bases, and 14 bases lay between the germline ends. The CDR3 region has the DNA TGTGCCAGCAGTCTTGAGGGACTGAGTGGCTACACCTTC. This gives the protein CASSLEGLSGYTF.